What follows are 8 T cell receptor beta chains derived from one specimen sequenced in a study of cytomegalovirus exposure and HLA in healthy donors. The PCR was carried out with 60 Vbeta primers and 13 Jbeta primers. TCRdb's copy holds only in-frame clones and misses some; the assay was immunoSEQ multiplex PCR. The sample lists around 92,000 clones; 70% to 80% were seen once. The sequencing input was PBMCs. The source of these receptors is a man aged 55 to 69 in good health and CMV-seropositive.

The J gene is TRBJ1-4, the V gene TRBV15; possibly TRBD1 for D (6 bases). The V gene's germline CDR1 is LNHNV and CDR2 YYDKDF (reference sequence). V was pared by 6 bases and J by 5 bases, with 13 bases between. The CDR3 consists of 14 residues. The CDR3 is CATRQGNENEKLFF. The CDR3 DNA reads TGTGCCACCAGACAGGGTAATGAAAATGAAAAACTGTTTTTT. Variable domain in full (rest from reference TRBV15 and TRBJ1-4): DAMVIQNPRYQVTQFGKPVTLSCSQTLNHNVMYWYQQKSSQAPKLLFHYYDKDFNNEADTPDNFQSRRPNTSFCFLDIRSPGLGDTAMYLCATRQGNENEKLFFGSGTQLSVL.

The chain employs TRBV2 and TRBJ2-4, with 8 positions matching TRBD1. V lost 3 bases to trimming and J lost 1 base; unmatched junction nucleotides: 2. The CDR3 runs to 15 residues. Germline-derived CDR1 and CDR2 are SNHLY and FYNNEI. CDR3 sequence reads: CASSDRGQAKNIQYF. CDR3 DNA sequence: TGTGCCAGCAGTGACAGGGGGCAGGCCAAAAACATTCAGTACTTC.

This chain uses TRBV7-2 with TRBJ2-5; 9 positions match TRBD2. The CDR3 has 16 residues. J was trimmed by 4 bases and V by 4 bases; bases with no gene match: 10. The germline V gene encodes CDR1 SGHTA and CDR2 FQGNSA. The chain's CDR3 is CASSSGRAGGRETQYF. In nucleotides, the CDR3 is TGTGCCAGCAGCTCAGGCCGGGCGGGGGGGCGAGAGACCCAGTACTTC.

The chain has TRBV7-9 and TRBJ2-5; 9 bases are shared with TRBD1. The CDR3 is 15 residues long. The ends lost 3 bases at V and 5 bases at J; junction bases unmatched: 7. CDR1 SEHNR and CDR2 FQNEAQ come from the germline V gene (reference sequence). In DNA form, the CDR3 reads TGTGCCAGCAGCTTTGGACAGGGGCCGGGGGAGACCCAGTACTTC. Residues: CASSFGQGPGETQYF. The variable domain in full, completed from reference TRBV7-9 and TRBJ2-5, reads DTGVSQNPRHKITKRGQNVTFRCDPISEHNRLYWYRQTLGQGPEFLTYFQNEAQLEKSRLLSDRFSAERPKGSFSTLEIQRTEQGDSAMYLCASSFGQGPGETQYFGPGTRLLVL.

This clone was detected only a few times. V is TRBV18 and J is TRBJ1-2, with D tentatively TRBD1 (6 bases). Trimming took off 4 bases at V and 2 bases at J, with 23 bases between the two ends. The CDR3 contains 18 residues. The V gene's germline CDR1 is KGHSH and CDR2 LQKENI. This CDR3 reads CASSQTGGGVWSNYGYTF. CDR3 nucleotides: TGTGCCAGCTCACAAACCGGTGGGGGCGTGTGGTCAAACTATGGCTACACCTTC.

This clone was seen only a few times. This chain joins TRBV9 and TRBJ2-2; D is undetermined. Trimming shortened V by 0 bases and J by 11 bases, and 5 bases separated the two germline ends. CDR3 length equals 11 residues. Germline lookup yields CDR1 SGDLS and CDR2 YYNGEE. Here the CDR3 reads CASSVASELFF. The CDR3 coding sequence is TGTGCCAGCAGCGTAGCATCCGAGCTGTTTTTT.

The rearrangement uses TRBV5-1 and TRBJ2-1, with TRBD2 matching over 13 bases. The CDR3 is 15 amino acids. CDR1 is SGHRS and CDR2 is YFSETQ in the germline V gene. V lost 4 bases and J lost 5; bases outside the gene matches: 3. The CDR3 loop reads CASSPGTSGNNEQFF. CDR3 nucleotides: TGCGCCAGCAGCCCTGGGACTAGCGGGAACAATGAGCAGTTCTTC.

V is TRBV6-1 and J is TRBJ1-2; D unclear. The CDR3 has 14 amino acids. Trimming removed 1 base from V and 4 bases from J, with 10 bases in between. In germline, CDR1 is MNHNS, CDR2 SASEGT. CDR3 sequence reads: CASSEGAALYGYTF. The CDR3 DNA follows: TGTGCCAGCAGTGAAGGGGCAGCACTCTATGGCTACACCTTC.